This entry lists 27 T cell receptor beta chains sequenced from one sample in a study of siplizumab effects on memory and regulatory T cells. Measured with immunoSEQ multiplex PCR; TCRdb has only the in-frame clones, and not every one. Of roughly 68,000 clones detected, roughly 80% appear once; the ten largest clones hold approximately 3.8%. Material for sequencing was memory CD4+ T cells sorted from blood. Receptor source: a human donor in good health.

This clone has a single count. V and J are TRBV12-5 and TRBJ2-4, with TRBD1 matching 8 bases. The CDR3 loop spans 16 amino acids. V lost 1 base to trimming and J lost 2 bases; unmatched junction nucleotides: 4. The germline V gene has CDR1 LGHNT and CDR2 FRNRAP. The CDR3: CASGLARTGTKNIQYF. CDR3 bases: TGTGCTAGTGGTTTGGCCAGGACAGGGACCAAAAACATTCAGTACTTC.

The chain recombines TRBV5-6 with TRBJ2-1, with 7 bases fitting TRBD1. Losses at the gene ends were 0 bases for V and 5 bases for J; bases not matched to a gene: 2. This CDR3 region has 14 residues. In germline, CDR1 is SGHDT, CDR2 YYEEEE. CDR3 sequence: CASSLVTGDNEQFF. The CDR3 DNA is TGTGCCAGCAGCTTGGTAACAGGGGACAATGAGCAGTTCTTC.

A remark on this clone: The identical CDR3 is also encoded by other nucleotide sequences in the sample. The chain is built from TRBV7-2 and TRBJ1-5; a possible D gene is TRBD1 (5 bases). V shed 8 bases and J shed 5 bases, with 13 bases lying between them. Germline-derived CDR1 and CDR2 are SGHTA and FQGNSA. CDR3 length: 13 amino acids. The CDR3 spells CASSIRGDQPQHF. The CDR3 nucleotides are TGTGCCAGCTCGATAAGGGGCGATCAGCCCCAGCATTTT.

The V and J genes are TRBV6-5 and TRBJ2-1, with 7 positions matching TRBD1. CDR1 and CDR2 (germline): MNHEY, SVGAGI. There are 14 residues in the CDR3. Trimming removed 6 bases from V and 7 bases from J; junction bases left unmatched: 9. CDR3 bases: TGTGCCAGCAGACCGACAGGGCGAGTAAATGAGCAGTTCTTC. Protein: CASRPTGRVNEQFF.

The chain combines TRBV12-5 with TRBJ2-2; TRBD2 matches at 12 bases. CDR1 and CDR2 (germline): LGHNT, FRNRAP. V shed 3 bases and J 8 bases; nucleotides not matched to a gene: 7. This CDR3 has 16 amino acids. This CDR3 is CASGLGWTSGVGELFF. The CDR3 nucleotides read TGTGCTAGTGGTTTAGGGTGGACTAGCGGGGTGGGGGAGCTGTTTTTT.

The rearrangement uses TRBV29-1 and TRBJ2-2; maybe TRBD2 (6 bases). Trimming shortened V by 2 bases and J by 3 bases, and 16 bases separated the two germline ends. Germline V gene data show CDR1 as SQVTM and CDR2 as ANQGSEA. The CDR3 consists of 16 residues. The chain's CDR3 is CSVETEGWEDTGELFF. The CDR3 DNA sequence: TGCAGCGTTGAAACGGAAGGGTGGGAGGACACCGGGGAGCTGTTTTTT.

The rearrangement links TRBV27 to TRBJ2-7; 10 nucleotides align to TRBD1. The ends lost 5 bases at V and 2 bases at J; junction bases unmatched: 6. The germline CDR1 and CDR2 sequences are MNHEY and SMNVEV (reference sequence). CDR3 size: 15 residues. The CDR3 is CASSKGTGDTYEQYF. DNA for the CDR3: TGTGCCAGCAGTAAGGGGACAGGGGACACCTACGAGCAGTACTTC.

The V call is TRBV6-5, the J call TRBJ1-1, with 10 bases lining up with TRBD1. Losses at the gene ends were 4 bases for V and 4 bases for J; bases not matched to a gene: 9. Germline V CDR1 and CDR2: MNHEY, SVGAGI. The length of the CDR3 is 16 residues. The CDR3 nucleotides read TGTGCCAGCAGTTCTGACAGGGGGCAAGGTGCCACTGAAGCTTTCTTT. This encodes CASSSDRGQGATEAFF.

V is TRBV4-2 and J is TRBJ2-5; D might be TRBD2 (6 bases). There are 15 residues in the CDR3. Per germline, CDR1 LGHNA and CDR2 YNFKEQ. V was pared by 1 base and J by 1 base, with 10 bases between. CDR3 DNA: TGTGCCAGCAGCCAAGCGGAGGGGATCCAAGAGACCCAGTACTTC. This translates into CASSQAEGIQETQYF.

The chain recombines TRBV6-6 with TRBJ2-7; D uncertain. Looked up from germline, CDR1 is MNHNY and CDR2 is SVGAGI (reference sequence). The V end was cut by 7 bases, the J end by 6 bases, with 16 bases between. This CDR3 spans 13 amino acids. The CDR3 protein is CASTLLVSSEQYF. The CDR3 coding sequence is TGTGCCAGCACCCTCCTAGTCAGCTCCGAGCAGTACTTC.

The chain has TRBV9 and TRBJ1-2; 10 bases line up with TRBD1. The germline V gene has CDR1 SGDLS and CDR2 YYNGEE. The CDR3 has 15 residues. Trimming took 3 bases from V and 7 from J; bases not matched to a gene: 9. The chain's CDR3 is CASSAGDRGSAGYTF. Written as DNA, the CDR3 is TGTGCCAGCAGCGCGGGGGACAGGGGATCAGCTGGCTACACCTTC.

The chain couples TRBV28 to TRBJ2-7; the D gene is possibly TRBD1 (6 bases). The CDR3 is 15 amino acids. Germline V gene sequence: CDR1 MDHEN, CDR2 SYDVKM. V lost 8 bases and J 7 bases, leaving 24 bases between the germline ends. The CDR3 region has the DNA TGTGCCAGCGGGGAACAGGGTCGATCCTCTTTGGAGCAGTACTTC. This translates into CASGEQGRSSLEQYF.

This chain links TRBV9 with TRBJ2-1, with 14 bases that match TRBD2. Per the germline V gene, CDR1 is SGDLS and CDR2 is YYNGEE. The length of the CDR3 is 15 residues. V dropped 3 bases and J dropped 7; count of bases not matched to a gene: 3. CDR3 in DNA: TGTGCCAGCAGCGGGGGACTAGCGGGAGTAAATGAGCAGTTCTTC. This translates into CASSGGLAGVNEQFF. The full variable domain, completed using reference TRBV9 and TRBJ2-1, is DSGVTQTPKHLITATGQRVTLRCSPRSGDLSVYWYQQSLDQGLQFLIQYYNGEERAKGNILERFSAQQFPDLHSELNLSSLELGDSALYFCASSGGLAGVNEQFFGPGTRLTVL.

This chain connects TRBV6-6 to TRBJ2-5; no definite D call. The CDR3 is 14 residues long. V lost 7 bases, J lost 5 bases, and 17 bases lay in between. Germline CDR1 and CDR2: MNHNY and SVGAGI (reference sequence). In nucleotides, the CDR3 is TGTGCCAGCACCTACACAACTCTGTGGGAGACCCAGTACTTC. Encoded protein: CASTYTTLWETQYF.

This chain joins TRBV7-9 and TRBJ1-1, with 7 bases fitting TRBD1. The CDR3 is 17 amino acids. CDR1 and CDR2 from the germline V gene are SEHNR and FQNEAQ (reference sequence). V shed 6 bases and J 1 base; nucleotides not matched to a gene: 14. The CDR3 protein is CASRQIEYRGSNTEAFF. The CDR3 DNA is TGTGCCAGCAGGCAAATCGAGTACAGGGGTTCGAACACTGAAGCTTTCTTT.

This chain joins TRBV6-5 and TRBJ1-3; D call uncertain. V lost 4 bases and J lost 7, with 8 bases in between. Looked up from germline, CDR1 is MNHEY and CDR2 is SVGAGI. The length of the CDR3 is 12 residues. As DNA, the CDR3 is TGTGCCAGCAGTTCCCGTACCAACACCATATATTTT. This sequence encodes CASSSRTNTIYF.

The chain recombines TRBV9 with TRBJ2-3; TRBD2 matches at 8 bases. The junction had 9 bases not matched to a gene; V was cut back by 4 bases and J by 5 bases. CDR3 length: 15 amino acids. Germline V gene lookup returns CDR1 SGDLS and CDR2 YYNGEE. The CDR3, as DNA: TGTGCCAGCAGCCCAAGGATAGCGGGGAGAGATACGCAGTATTTT. As protein: CASSPRIAGRDTQYF. Full variable domain (remainder filled in from reference TRBV9 and TRBJ2-3): DSGVTQTPKHLITATGQRVTLRCSPRSGDLSVYWYQQSLDQGLQFLIQYYNGEERAKGNILERFSAQQFPDLHSELNLSSLELGDSALYFCASSPRIAGRDTQYFGPGTRLTVL.

The CDR3 reads CASSLEIGRETQYF. As DNA, the CDR3 is TGTGCCAGCAGCTTAGAGATCGGGCGAGAGACCCAGTACTTC. The J gene is TRBJ2-5, the V gene TRBV7-6, with D unclear. Trimming pared 1 base from V and 4 bases from J, leaving 10 bases between. Germline CDR1 reads SGHVS; CDR2 reads FNYEAQ. The CDR3 consists of 14 residues.

The chain is built from TRBV5-4 and TRBJ2-1, with 9 bases matching TRBD1. The trim removed 3 bases at V and 5 bases at J, leaving 12 bases unmatched. The length of the CDR3 is 17 residues. CDR1 is SGHNT, CDR2 YYREEE, per germline (reference sequence). The CDR3 loop is CASSSLLTGGRNNEQFF. The CDR3, as DNA: TGTGCCAGCAGCTCCCTACTGACAGGGGGAAGAAACAATGAGCAGTTCTTC.

The chain uses TRBV4-1 and TRBJ2-3, with 7 positions matching TRBD2. Germline loops: CDR1 MGHRA, CDR2 YSYEKL. V lost 0 bases, J lost 9 bases, and 3 bases stayed unmatched. This CDR3 spans 13 amino acids. CDR3 nucleotides: TGCGCCAGCAGCCAAGATCTTAGCGGGACGCAGTATTTT. Amino acids: CASSQDLSGTQYF.

V and J are TRBV5-6 and TRBJ2-3; no clear D. The CDR3 extends over 14 amino acids. Trimming left V 1 base short and J 3 bases short, with 9 bases between. Germline V gene lookup returns CDR1 SGHDT and CDR2 YYEEEE. The CDR3 DNA reads TGTGCCAGCAGCTTGATTTCGGGTACAGATACGCAGTATTTT. Protein: CASSLISGTDTQYF.

The V call is TRBV2, the J call TRBJ2-7, with a tentative D call TRBD1 (6 bases). Trimming removed 6 bases at V and 6 bases at J, with 15 bases between. This CDR3 contains 13 residues. The germline V gene has CDR1 SNHLY and CDR2 FYNNEI. CDR3 protein: CASRAQGRGEQYF. Here the CDR3 DNA reads TGTGCCAGCAGGGCCCAGGGGCGCGGCGAGCAGTACTTC.

V usage is TRBV30 and J usage is TRBJ1-1; maybe TRBD1 (5 bases). V gave up 3 bases and J gave up 1 base, with 15 bases separating them. This CDR3 has 15 residues. Germline V gene sequence: CDR1 GTSNPN, CDR2 SVGIG (reference sequence). As DNA, the CDR3 is TGTGCCTGGAGACCGGGACGTTGGGGGAACACTGAAGCTTTCTTT. Its protein product is CAWRPGRWGNTEAFF. The variable domain in full, with the rest retrieved from reference TRBV30 and TRBJ1-1, is SQTIHQWPATLVQPVGSPLSLECTVEGTSNPNLYWYRQAAGRGLQLLFYSVGIGQISSEVPQNLSASRPQDRQFILSSKKLLLSDSGFYLCAWRPGRWGNTEAFFGQGTRLTVV.

For the CDR3, the DNA is TGCGCCAGCAGCTTGGGTGTAGGCTCCTACGAGCAGTACTTC. It translates to CASSLGVGSYEQYF. This chain connects TRBV5-1 to TRBJ2-7; no reliable D call. Between the trimmed V and J ends, which lost 0 bases and 0 bases, there was a span of 7 bases. This CDR3 contains 14 residues. Germline V gene sequence: CDR1 SGHRS, CDR2 YFSETQ.

CDR3: CASSTGDRTYEQYF. The DNA of the CDR3 is TGTGCCAGCAGTACCGGGGACCGAACCTACGAGCAGTACTTC. J is TRBJ2-7 and V is TRBV6-6; D is tentatively TRBD1 or TRBD2 (5 bases each). CDR1 and CDR2 (germline): MNHNY, SVGAGI (reference sequence). The CDR3 loop spans 14 amino acids. With 5 bases removed from V and 2 bases from J, the gap between germline ends came to 13 bases.

This clone has only a few counts. The genes are TRBV25-1 and TRBJ2-7; tentative D call: TRBD1 (5 bases). Germline-derived CDR1 and CDR2 are MGHDK and SYGVNS. The CDR3 loop spans 12 amino acids. V shed 4 bases and J shed 3 bases, with 7 bases lying between them. The CDR3 region is CASSGRGYEQYF. In nucleotides, the CDR3 is TGTGCCAGCAGTGGTAGGGGCTACGAGCAGTACTTC.

This chain links TRBV7-9 with TRBJ2-1, with a possible D match to TRBD2 (6 bases). The V and J ends lost 0 bases and 7 bases respectively, with 13 bases between them. Germline V gene data show CDR1 as SEHNR and CDR2 as FQNEAQ (reference sequence). This CDR3 spans 15 amino acids. The CDR3 region has the DNA TGTGCCAGCAGCTTAGCACTCGGCGCGGGGAATGAGCAGTTCTTC. Translation gives CASSLALGAGNEQFF.